The clone carrying this TCR beta chain was recorded a few times. Its antigen is undetermined. These data are taken from a study of T cells in Graves' hyperthyroidism and ophthalmopathy. Researchers took RNA transcripts and amplified the TCR beta CDR3 regions from them. First-round RT-PCR targeting the TCR CDR3 was performed with the HTBI primer set. TCRdb reprocessed the multiplex PCR reads via MiXCR and lists one record per CDR3 protein. This sample has about 770,000 distinct CDR3 sequences, with around a sixth found just once. There are 14 residues in the CDR3. Trimming stripped 8 bases from V and 3 bases from J, with 15 bases between. Germline values: CDR1 PRHDT, CDR2 FYEKMQ (reference sequence). Whole-study findings and limits: In the analysis, a 13 V-J model separated ophthalmopathy from stable hyperthyroidism. In validation, the model predicted ophthalmopathy. These predictions came a median roughly seven months before onset. Peripheral blood also featured most of the thyroid clonotypes expanded above 0.001.

The hyperthyroidism patients had all been newly diagnosed, and their disease duration was under 2 months. Their ages ranged from 18 to 65 years. The chain combines TRBV13 with TRBJ2-3; a weak D match, TRBD1 (5 bases). Material for sequencing was blood. The sequence was obtained from a woman aged 50 to 60 with Graves' hyperthyroidism that later progressed to Graves' ophthalmopathy. As DNA, the CDR3 is TGTGCCAGCCGGACACTCGGATCGACAGATACGCAGTATTTT. This translates into CASRTLGSTDTQYF.